One and the same sample provided the 29 T cell receptor beta chains below, sequenced in a study of shared T cell receptors in the human thymus. TCRdb's table, derived via immunoSEQ multiplex PCR, lists solely in-frame clones and lacks some. Here the sample spans roughly 500,000 clones, approximately 80% being singletons. These data also formed part of another study, on human thymus T cells.

Material for sequencing was thymocytes. The receptors here all came from a boy less than two years old with a congenital heart defect.

This chain uses TRBV6-5 with TRBJ2-3, with 7 nucleotides matching TRBD1. V lost 4 bases and J lost 3; bases outside the gene matches: 4. The CDR3 runs to 14 residues. Germline V gene lookup returns CDR1 MNHEY and CDR2 SVGAGI. The CDR3 loop reads CASSSTGTTDTQYF. The CDR3 nucleotides are TGTGCCAGCAGTTCGACAGGGACAACAGATACGCAGTATTTT.

This chain's CDR3 is CASRGLATSTDTQYF. Written as DNA, the CDR3 is TGTGCCAGTAGGGGACTAGCGACTAGCACAGATACGCAGTATTTT. V and J are TRBV19 and TRBJ2-3, with 10 bases identical to TRBD2. Trimming took 6 bases from V and 0 from J; bases not matched to a gene: 3. The CDR3 totals 15 residues. The V gene's germline CDR1 is LNHDA and CDR2 SQIVND (reference sequence).

This chain links TRBV4-3 with TRBJ2-5, with TRBD2 matching over 8 bases. This CDR3 spans 16 amino acids. The germline CDR1 and CDR2 sequences are LGHNA and YSLEER. V was pared by 0 bases and J by 0 bases, with 3 bases of the junction left unmatched. Here the CDR3 reads CASSQELAEHQETQYF. Written as DNA, the CDR3 is TGCGCCAGCAGCCAAGAACTAGCGGAGCACCAAGAGACCCAGTACTTC.

This chain uses TRBV11-2 with TRBJ1-2, with 7 bases aligning to TRBD1. The CDR3 extends over 19 amino acids. Trimming took 2 bases from V and 3 from J; bases not matched to a gene: 18. Germline V CDR1 and CDR2: SGHAT, FQNNGV. The CDR3 sequence: CASSLNLPLRITGDYGYTF. The CDR3 coding sequence is TGTGCCAGCAGCTTAAATCTGCCATTGCGGATAACAGGGGACTATGGCTACACCTTC.

In this sample, this clone turned up once. Other DNA sequences in the sample encode the same CDR3. CDR3 DNA: TGTGCCACCAGCAGAGACCGGGGGAGTTACGAGCAGTACTTC. Translation gives CATSRDRGSYEQYF. The gene calls are TRBV15 and TRBJ2-7; a weak D match, TRBD2 (6 bases). The CDR3 sequence is 14 residues long. Trimming removed 0 bases at V and 4 bases at J, with 10 bases between. Germline V gene sequence: CDR1 LNHNV, CDR2 YYDKDF (reference sequence).

V is TRBV5-1 and J is TRBJ2-1; 9 nucleotides agree with TRBD1. This CDR3 has 20 amino acids. From germline, CDR1 is SGHRS and CDR2 YFSETQ. V gave up 4 bases and J gave up 3 bases; unmatched junction bases: 20. This chain's CDR3 is CASSPDRGQNPRQIYNEQFF. CDR3 nucleotides: TGCGCCAGCAGCCCGGACAGGGGCCAAAACCCCCGACAAATCTACAATGAGCAGTTCTTC.

The chain couples TRBV5-1 to TRBJ2-1; TRBD2 agrees at 8 bases. Germline V gives CDR1 SGHRS, CDR2 YFSETQ. This CDR3 spans 16 amino acids. Trimming took 4 bases from V and 2 from J; bases not matched to a gene: 8. CDR3 amino acids: CASSPGLAYPYNEQFF. DNA of the CDR3: TGCGCCAGCAGCCCCGGACTAGCCTACCCCTACAATGAGCAGTTCTTC.

CDR3 DNA sequence: TGCGCCAGCAGCCAAGATAGTCACCCAGGTACGCAGTATTTT. Translation: CASSQDSHPGTQYF. The V call is TRBV4-3, the J call TRBJ2-3; no reliable D call. Trimming took 0 bases from V and 8 from J, leaving 12 bases between them. CDR3 length equals 14 residues. CDR1 is LGHNA and CDR2 is YSLEER in the germline V gene.

This clone was observed a single time. This chain links TRBV27 with TRBJ1-5; TRBD1 agrees at 11 bases. J lost 6 bases, V lost 2 bases, and 3 bases had no gene match. Per the germline V gene, CDR1 is MNHEY and CDR2 is SMNVEV (reference sequence). The CDR3 is made up of 15 amino acids. In DNA, the CDR3 is TGTGCCAGCAGTTTAGGGACAGGGGGGCTTCAGCCCCAGCATTTT. Translating it yields CASSLGTGGLQPQHF.

In this sample, this clone turned up a few times. This chain uses TRBV4-3 with TRBJ1-5; D remains unclear. Trimming pared 1 base from V and 6 bases from J, leaving 10 bases between. Germline values: CDR1 LGHNA, CDR2 YSLEER. The CDR3 extends over 14 amino acids. The CDR3 loop reads CASSQGLGSQPQHF. The CDR3, as DNA: TGCGCCAGCAGCCAAGGACTAGGGAGTCAGCCCCAGCATTTT.

This clone was counted a single time. The chain uses TRBV5-6 and TRBJ2-2, with 8 bases that match TRBD2. With V trimmed by 1 base and J by 6 bases, 2 bases remained unmatched. In germline, CDR1 is SGHDT, CDR2 YYEEEE. The CDR3 consists of 14 residues. The CDR3 DNA sequence: TGTGCCAGCAGCTTGAGCGGGAGCGCCGGGGAGCTGTTTTTT. This encodes CASSLSGSAGELFF.

This clone occurred a few times. The CDR3 sequence is CASSSRDRGSGYTF. The CDR3 DNA is TGCGCCAGCAGCTCCCGGGACAGGGGATCAGGCTACACCTTC. The rearrangement joins TRBV4-3 to TRBJ1-2, with 10 bases matching TRBD1. This CDR3 spans 14 amino acids. The germline V gene has CDR1 LGHNA and CDR2 YSLEER. V lost 5 bases, J lost 8 bases, and 8 bases stayed unmatched.

This clone showed up just a few times. V and J are TRBV4-1 and TRBJ2-5, with D possibly being TRBD2 (5 bases). The CDR3 extends over 15 amino acids. Looked up from germline, CDR1 is MGHRA and CDR2 is YSYEKL. Trimming shortened V by 1 base and J by 3 bases, and 12 bases separated the two germline ends. The CDR3 spells CASSQGNSDKETQYF. DNA for the CDR3: TGCGCCAGCAGCCAAGGAAATAGCGATAAAGAGACCCAGTACTTC.

This chain connects TRBV5-1 to TRBJ2-7; 7 bases are a match to TRBD1. Germline V CDR1 and CDR2: SGHRS, YFSETQ. The CDR3 is made up of 15 amino acids. V trimming: 4 bases; J trimming: 0 bases; junction bases outside the gene matches: 7. The CDR3 protein is CASSRWTGHSYEQYF. The CDR3 DNA follows: TGCGCCAGCAGCAGATGGACAGGTCACTCCTACGAGCAGTACTTC.

In its sample, this clone was seen a few times. This chain uses TRBV28 with TRBJ2-2; TRBD2 matches 8 bases. V was clipped by 10 bases and J by 7 bases; unmatched bases: 11. This CDR3 spans 14 amino acids. Germline V gives CDR1 MDHEN, CDR2 SYDVKM. The CDR3 loop reads CATGRAGAIGELFF. CDR3 coding DNA: TGTGCCACCGGTCGAGCGGGAGCAATCGGGGAGCTGTTTTTT.

The V gene is TRBV6-1, the J gene TRBJ2-3; TRBD2 agrees at 9 bases. Germline loops: CDR1 MNHNS, CDR2 SASEGT. The CDR3 has 16 amino acids. The V and J ends lost 3 bases and 3 bases, in that order; junction bases with no gene match: 7. CDR3 loop: CASSEKGGRGTDTQYF. Written as DNA, the CDR3 is TGTGCCAGCAGTGAGAAGGGCGGGAGGGGAACAGATACGCAGTATTTT.

V and J are TRBV9 and TRBJ2-7; no definite D call. Germline values: CDR1 SGDLS, CDR2 YYNGEE. V was trimmed by 2 bases and J by 3 bases, leaving 9 bases between them. The CDR3 is made up of 13 amino acids. Here the CDR3 DNA reads TGTGCCAGCAGCGTCGCTACCAACTACGAGCAGTACTTC. The encoded protein is CASSVATNYEQYF.

The chain joins TRBV7-2 to TRBJ1-2, with D possibly TRBD1 on 6 matching bases. Germline V gene lookup returns CDR1 SGHTA and CDR2 FQGNSA. The CDR3 length is 15 residues. V was shortened by 0 bases and J by 8 bases, with 16 bases between the two germline ends. CDR3 loop: CASSLARVGGKGYTF. CDR3 DNA sequence: TGTGCCAGCAGCTTAGCGAGGGTAGGGGGTAAAGGCTACACCTTC. Based on the CDR3 plus reference TRBV7-2 and TRBJ1-2, the full variable domain is GAGVSQSPSNKVTEKGKDVELRCDPISGHTALYWYRQSLGQGLEFLIYFQGNSAPDKSGLPSDRFSAERTGGSVSTLTIQRTQQEDSAVYLCASSLARVGGKGYTFGSGTRLTVV.

The J gene is TRBJ1-1, the V gene TRBV25-1; 7 bases align to TRBD1. J gave up 1 base and V 7 bases, and 9 bases lay outside the gene matches. There are 15 residues in the CDR3. Germline lookup yields CDR1 MGHDK and CDR2 SYGVNS. CDR3 loop: CASNRGAEGNTEAFF. The CDR3 nucleotides are TGTGCCAGCAACAGGGGAGCCGAGGGGAACACTGAAGCTTTCTTT.

V and J are TRBV13 and TRBJ2-2; D is perhaps TRBD2 (5 bases). CDR1 and CDR2 from the germline V gene are PRHDT and FYEKMQ (reference sequence). Trimming removed 1 base from V and 5 bases from J, with 14 bases in between. The CDR3 is 16 amino acids. The CDR3 loop reads CASSLVWLARTGELFF. CDR3 nucleotide sequence: TGTGCCAGCAGCTTAGTTTGGCTAGCCCGAACCGGGGAGCTGTTTTTT.

V usage is TRBV4-1 and J usage is TRBJ2-1, with a tentative D call TRBD1 (5 bases). The germline CDR1 and CDR2 sequences are MGHRA and YSYEKL. This CDR3 is built from 18 residues. V gave up 1 base and J gave up 3 bases, with 19 bases separating them. The CDR3 loop is CASSQGSRANWDYNEQFF. Here the CDR3 DNA reads TGCGCCAGCAGCCAAGGCAGCAGGGCTAACTGGGACTACAATGAGCAGTTCTTC.

Only a few counts were recorded for this clone. V gene TRBV5-1 combines with J gene TRBJ1-1; no reliable D call. V was trimmed by 0 bases and J by 2 bases, leaving 8 bases between them. Germline V CDR1 and CDR2: SGHRS, YFSETQ. This CDR3 is built from 14 residues. The CDR3 DNA reads as TGCGCCAGCAGCTTGGGACACAATAACACTGAAGCTTTCTTT. Translated: CASSLGHNNTEAFF.

The chain employs TRBV10-3 and TRBJ1-5; 9 nucleotides agree with TRBD1. Germline V CDR1 and CDR2: ENHRY, SYGVKD. V was clipped by 2 bases and J by 2 bases; unmatched bases: 16. The CDR3 covers 20 residues. The chain's CDR3 is CAISERAINRGQGGNQPQHF. In DNA form, the CDR3 reads TGTGCCATCAGTGAGCGAGCCATTAACAGGGGGCAAGGAGGCAATCAGCCCCAGCATTTT.

This clone was found a few times. The rearrangement joins TRBV2 to TRBJ2-7; 13 nucleotides match TRBD2. Trimming removed 4 bases from V and 4 bases from J; junction bases left unmatched: 7. The germline CDR1 and CDR2 sequences are SNHLY and FYNNEI. The CDR3 runs to 16 residues. CDR3 sequence reads: CASSGVGTSGTYEQYF. The CDR3 DNA follows: TGTGCCAGCAGTGGAGTAGGGACTAGCGGGACATACGAGCAGTACTTC.

The rearrangement uses TRBV15 and TRBJ2-7; D gene uncertain. This CDR3 has 15 residues. Trimming took 0 bases from V and 0 from J, leaving 9 bases between them. Germline CDR1 and CDR2: LNHNV and YYDKDF (reference sequence). CDR3 DNA sequence: TGTGCCACCAGCAGAGATCGTGCCAGCTCCTACGAGCAGTACTTC. This translates into CATSRDRASSYEQYF.

The J gene is TRBJ1-5, the V gene TRBV19; D is possibly TRBD1 (6 bases). The CDR3 length is 13 residues. The V end lost 9 bases, the J end lost 8 bases, and 17 bases lay between the germline ends. Germline loops: CDR1 LNHDA, CDR2 SQIVND (reference sequence). CDR3 sequence (DNA): TGTGCCAGCCGATCGACAGGTTTAGAGCCCCAGCATTTT. Amino acids: CASRSTGLEPQHF.

The rearrangement links TRBV14 to TRBJ2-7, with TRBD2 matching 14 bases. The junction had 16 bases not matched to a gene; V was cut back by 1 base and J by 2 bases. The V gene's germline CDR1 is SGHDN and CDR2 FVKESK. The CDR3 sequence is 21 residues long. This CDR3 reads CASSQVANPGLAGAPTYEQYF. The DNA for the CDR3 is TGTGCCAGCAGCCAAGTAGCTAACCCGGGACTAGCGGGGGCCCCCACCTACGAGCAGTACTTC.

A note on this clone: Other DNA sequences of this sample code for an identical CDR3. J is TRBJ1-1 and V is TRBV27; D unresolved. Germline V gives CDR1 MNHEY, CDR2 SMNVEV (reference sequence). This CDR3 comprises 11 residues. The V end lost 6 bases, the J end lost 5 bases, and 7 bases lay between the germline ends. The CDR3 reads CASRGGTEAFF. The CDR3, as DNA: TGTGCCAGCAGGGGAGGAACTGAAGCTTTCTTT.

The rearrangement joins TRBV19 to TRBJ2-3; 7 bases are a match to TRBD1. J lost 5 bases, V lost 0 bases, and 5 bases had no gene match. Germline V CDR1 and CDR2: LNHDA, SQIVND (reference sequence). The CDR3 sequence is 15 residues long. This chain's CDR3 is CASSIEGTERDTQYF. Written as DNA, the CDR3 is TGTGCCAGTAGTATAGAAGGGACAGAGAGAGATACGCAGTATTTT.